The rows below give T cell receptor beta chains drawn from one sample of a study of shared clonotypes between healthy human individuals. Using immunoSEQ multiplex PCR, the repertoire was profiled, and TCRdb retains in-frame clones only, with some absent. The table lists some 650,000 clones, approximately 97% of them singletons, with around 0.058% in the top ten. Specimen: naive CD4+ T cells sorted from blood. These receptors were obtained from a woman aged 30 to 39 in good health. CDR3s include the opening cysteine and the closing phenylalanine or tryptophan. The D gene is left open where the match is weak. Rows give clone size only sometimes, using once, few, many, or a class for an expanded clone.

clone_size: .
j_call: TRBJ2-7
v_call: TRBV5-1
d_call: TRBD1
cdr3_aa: CASSPGQFDYEQYF
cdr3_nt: TGCGCCAGCAGCCCGGGACAGTTCGACTACGAGCAGTACTTC

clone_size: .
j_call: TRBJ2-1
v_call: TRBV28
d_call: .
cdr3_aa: CASSLLHNEQFF
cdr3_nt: TGTGCCAGCAGTTTACTACACAATGAGCAGTTCTTC

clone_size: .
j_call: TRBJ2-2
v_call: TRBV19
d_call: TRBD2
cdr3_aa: CASSLLAGSTGELFF
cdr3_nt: TGTGCCAGTAGTCTACTAGCGGGAAGCACCGGGGAGCTGTTTTTT

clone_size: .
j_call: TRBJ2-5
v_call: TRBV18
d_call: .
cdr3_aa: CASSRSGHQETQYF
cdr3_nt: TGTGCCAGCTCACGTTCGGGCCACCAAGAGACCCAGTACTTC

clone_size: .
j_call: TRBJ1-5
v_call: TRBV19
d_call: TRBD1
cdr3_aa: CASSIVGRGQQPQHF
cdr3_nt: TGTGCCAGTAGTATAGTGGGCAGGGGGCAACAGCCCCAGCATTTT

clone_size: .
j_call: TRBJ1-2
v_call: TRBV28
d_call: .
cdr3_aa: CATMGGWAYGYTF
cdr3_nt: TGTGCCACCATGGGGGGCTGGGCCTATGGCTACACCTTC

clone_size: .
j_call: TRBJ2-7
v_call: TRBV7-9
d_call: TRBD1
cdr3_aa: CASSGNRDRFTYEQYF
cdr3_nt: TGTGCCAGCAGCGGCAACCGGGACAGGTTTACCTACGAGCAGTACTTC

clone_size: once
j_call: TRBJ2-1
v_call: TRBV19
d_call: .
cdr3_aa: CASSTQAYNEQFF
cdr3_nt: TGTGCCAGTAGTACCCAGGCCTACAATGAGCAGTTCTTC

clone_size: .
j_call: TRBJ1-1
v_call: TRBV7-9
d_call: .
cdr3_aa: CASSPGGLNTEAFF
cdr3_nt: TGTGCCAGCAGCCCCGGCGGGCTGAACACTGAAGCTTTCTTT

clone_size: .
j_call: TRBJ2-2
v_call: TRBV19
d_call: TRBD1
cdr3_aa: CASSNDNRGQTGELFF
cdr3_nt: TGTGCCAGTAGTAACGATAACAGGGGGCAAACCGGGGAGCTGTTTTTT

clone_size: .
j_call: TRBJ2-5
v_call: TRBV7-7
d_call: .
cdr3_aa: CASSFSTGTQETQYF
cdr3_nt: TGTGCCAGCAGCTTCTCGACAGGAACCCAAGAGACCCAGTACTTC

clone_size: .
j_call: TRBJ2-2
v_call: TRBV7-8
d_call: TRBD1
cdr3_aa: CASSTQGATGELFF
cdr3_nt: TGTGCCAGCAGCACACAGGGGGCAACCGGGGAGCTGTTTTTT

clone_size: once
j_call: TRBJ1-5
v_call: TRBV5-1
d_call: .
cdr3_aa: CASSPGQSGNQPQHF
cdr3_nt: TGCGCCAGCAGCCCGGGACAATCCGGCAATCAGCCCCAGCATTTT

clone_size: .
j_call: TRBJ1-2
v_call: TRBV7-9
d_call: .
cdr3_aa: CASSLQGYGYTF
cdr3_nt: TGTGCCAGCAGCCTTCAGGGGTACGGCTACACCTTC

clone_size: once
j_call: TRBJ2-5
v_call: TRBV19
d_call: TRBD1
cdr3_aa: CASSARQGEQTQYF
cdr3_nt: TGTGCCAGTAGTGCCCGACAGGGGGAGCAGACCCAGTACTTC

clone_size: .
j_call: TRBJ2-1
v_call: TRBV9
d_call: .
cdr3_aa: CASSAHSGTSEQFF
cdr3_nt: TGTGCCAGCAGCGCCCACTCGGGGACGAGTGAGCAGTTCTTC

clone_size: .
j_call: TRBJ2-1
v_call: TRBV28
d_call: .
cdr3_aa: CASSRDTYNEQFF
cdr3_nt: TGTGCCAGCAGTCGGGACACATACAATGAGCAGTTCTTC

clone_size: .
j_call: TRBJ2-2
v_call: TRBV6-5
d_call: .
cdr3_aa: CASRRQGSTGELFF
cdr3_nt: TGTGCCAGCAGGCGGCAGGGGAGCACCGGGGAGCTGTTTTTT

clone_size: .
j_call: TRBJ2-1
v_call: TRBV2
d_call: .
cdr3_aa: CASKGSSERLNEQFF
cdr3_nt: TGTGCCAGCAAAGGGTCATCGGAAAGACTCAATGAGCAGTTCTTC

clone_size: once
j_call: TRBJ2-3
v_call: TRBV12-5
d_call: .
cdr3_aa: CASGLGISGTSDTQYF
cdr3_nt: TGTGCTAGTGGCCTGGGGATTTCCGGGACCTCAGATACGCAGTATTTT

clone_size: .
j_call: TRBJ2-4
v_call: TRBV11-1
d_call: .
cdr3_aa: CASSQGGQNIQYF
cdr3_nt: TGTGCCAGCAGCCAGGGGGGTCAAAACATTCAGTACTTC

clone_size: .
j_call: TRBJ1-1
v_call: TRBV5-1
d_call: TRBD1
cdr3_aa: CASSSQQGTEAFF
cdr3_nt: TGCGCCAGCAGCTCCCAACAGGGGACTGAAGCTTTCTTT

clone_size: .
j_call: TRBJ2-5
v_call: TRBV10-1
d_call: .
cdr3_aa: CASSRNVQETQYF
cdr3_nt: TGCGCCAGCAGTCGGAACGTCCAAGAGACCCAGTACTTC

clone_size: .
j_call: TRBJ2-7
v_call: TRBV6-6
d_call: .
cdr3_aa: CASSFLQEGEQYF
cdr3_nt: TGTGCCAGCAGTTTTCTACAGGAGGGCGAGCAGTACTTC

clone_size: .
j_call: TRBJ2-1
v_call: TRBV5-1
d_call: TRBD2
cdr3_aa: CASNPLAGGAYNEQFF
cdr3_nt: TGCGCCAGCAACCCACTAGCGGGAGGGGCCTACAATGAGCAGTTCTTC

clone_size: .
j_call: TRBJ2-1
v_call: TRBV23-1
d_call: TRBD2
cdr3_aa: CASSQSCSSGSYNEQFF
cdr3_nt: TGCGCCAGCAGTCAATCGTGTTCTAGCGGGAGCTACAATGAGCAGTTCTTC

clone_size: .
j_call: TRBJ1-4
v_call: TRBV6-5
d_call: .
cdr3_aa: CASKEGRAGEKLFF
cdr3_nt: TGTGCCAGCAAGGAGGGCAGGGCGGGTGAAAAACTGTTTTTT

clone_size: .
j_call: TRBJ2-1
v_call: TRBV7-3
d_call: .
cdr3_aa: CASSLSGSSYNEQFF
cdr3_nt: TGTGCCAGCAGCTTAAGCGGAAGCTCCTACAATGAGCAGTTCTTC

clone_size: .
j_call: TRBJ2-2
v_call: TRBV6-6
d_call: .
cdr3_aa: CASSSHGSNTGELFF
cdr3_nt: TGTGCCAGCAGTTCTCACGGTTCGAACACCGGGGAGCTGTTTTTT

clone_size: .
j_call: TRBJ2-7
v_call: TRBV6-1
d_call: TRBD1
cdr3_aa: CASSVGGTGYFREQYF
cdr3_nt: TGTGCCAGCAGTGTCGGCGGGACAGGGTATTTCCGCGAGCAGTACTTC

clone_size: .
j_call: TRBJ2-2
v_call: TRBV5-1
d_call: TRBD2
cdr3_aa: CASSLVLAGLTGELFF
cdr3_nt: TGCGCCAGCAGCTTGGTCCTAGCGGGACTCACCGGGGAGCTGTTTTTT

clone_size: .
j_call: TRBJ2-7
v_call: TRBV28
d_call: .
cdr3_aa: CASSSPGAWFSYEQYF
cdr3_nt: TGTGCCAGCAGTTCCCCGGGAGCCTGGTTCTCCTACGAGCAGTACTTC

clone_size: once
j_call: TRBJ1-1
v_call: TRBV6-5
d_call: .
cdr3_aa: CASRYRRAGSTEAFF
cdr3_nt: TGTGCCAGCAGGTACCGCAGGGCTGGGAGCACTGAAGCTTTCTTT

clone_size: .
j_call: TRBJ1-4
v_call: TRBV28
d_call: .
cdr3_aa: CASNRDPPNEKLFF
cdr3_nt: TGTGCCAGCAACCGGGACCCACCTAATGAAAAACTGTTTTTT

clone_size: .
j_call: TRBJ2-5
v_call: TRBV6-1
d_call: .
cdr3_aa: CASSGQQGFETQYF
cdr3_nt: TGTGCCAGCTCGGGGCAGCAGGGGTTTGAGACCCAGTACTTC

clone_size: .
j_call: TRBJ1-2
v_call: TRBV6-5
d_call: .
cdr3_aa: CASSYRGASDGYTF
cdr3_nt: TGTGCCAGCAGTTATCGGGGGGCGTCGGATGGCTACACCTTC

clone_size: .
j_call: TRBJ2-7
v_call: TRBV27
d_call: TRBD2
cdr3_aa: CASSRRSSGRSYEQYF
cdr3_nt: TGTGCCAGCAGTCGTCGTTCTAGCGGGAGGTCCTACGAGCAGTACTTC

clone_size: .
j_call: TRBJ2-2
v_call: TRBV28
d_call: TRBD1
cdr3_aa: CASTPATGSNTGELFF
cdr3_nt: TGTGCCAGCACCCCCGCGACAGGGTCGAACACCGGGGAGCTGTTTTTT

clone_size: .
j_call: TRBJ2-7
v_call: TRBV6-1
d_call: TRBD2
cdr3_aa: CASSGSSGRTYEQYF
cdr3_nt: TGTGCCAGCAGTGGATCCAGCGGGAGGACCTACGAGCAGTACTTC

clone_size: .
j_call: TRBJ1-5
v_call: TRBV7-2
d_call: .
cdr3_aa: CASSLLMSNQPQHF
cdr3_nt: TGTGCCAGCAGCTTACTTATGAGCAATCAGCCCCAGCATTTT

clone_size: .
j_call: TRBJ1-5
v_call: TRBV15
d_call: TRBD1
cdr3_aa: CATSRVDRGAGQPQHF
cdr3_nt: TGTGCCACCAGCAGAGTGGACAGGGGAGCCGGTCAGCCCCAGCATTTT

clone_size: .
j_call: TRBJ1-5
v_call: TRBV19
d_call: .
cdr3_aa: CASSIDRSHQPQHF
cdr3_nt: TGTGCCAGTAGTATAGATCGGAGTCATCAGCCCCAGCATTTT

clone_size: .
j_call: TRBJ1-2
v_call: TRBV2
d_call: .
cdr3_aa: CASSADISSGYTF
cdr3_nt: TGTGCCAGCAGCGCGGACATATCAAGTGGCTACACCTTC

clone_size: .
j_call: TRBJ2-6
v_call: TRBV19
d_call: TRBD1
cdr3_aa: CASHTGAPTGANVLTF
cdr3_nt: TGTGCCAGTCATACAGGGGCCCCCACTGGGGCCAACGTCCTGACTTTC

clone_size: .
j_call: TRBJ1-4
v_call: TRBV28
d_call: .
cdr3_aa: CASSSRQPPREKLFF
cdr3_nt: TGTGCCAGCAGTTCCCGACAGCCTCCTCGAGAAAAACTGTTTTTT

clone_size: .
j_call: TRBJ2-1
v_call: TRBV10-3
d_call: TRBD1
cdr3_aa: CAINRDRVSYNEQFF
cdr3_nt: TGTGCCATCAATAGGGACAGGGTATCCTACAATGAGCAGTTCTTC

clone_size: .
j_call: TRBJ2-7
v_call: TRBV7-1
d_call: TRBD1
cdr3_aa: CASSPRQGDYAEQYF
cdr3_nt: TGTGCCAGCAGCCCCAGACAGGGGGATTATGCCGAGCAGTACTTC

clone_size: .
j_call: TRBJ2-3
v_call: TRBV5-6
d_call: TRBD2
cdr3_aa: CASSLAGLAGESTDTQYF
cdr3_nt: TGTGCCAGCAGCTTGGCGGGACTAGCGGGAGAGTCTACAGATACGCAGTATTTT

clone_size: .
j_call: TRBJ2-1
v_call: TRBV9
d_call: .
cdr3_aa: CASSDRQIGDEQFF
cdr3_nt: TGTGCCAGCAGCGACAGACAGATCGGGGATGAGCAGTTCTTC